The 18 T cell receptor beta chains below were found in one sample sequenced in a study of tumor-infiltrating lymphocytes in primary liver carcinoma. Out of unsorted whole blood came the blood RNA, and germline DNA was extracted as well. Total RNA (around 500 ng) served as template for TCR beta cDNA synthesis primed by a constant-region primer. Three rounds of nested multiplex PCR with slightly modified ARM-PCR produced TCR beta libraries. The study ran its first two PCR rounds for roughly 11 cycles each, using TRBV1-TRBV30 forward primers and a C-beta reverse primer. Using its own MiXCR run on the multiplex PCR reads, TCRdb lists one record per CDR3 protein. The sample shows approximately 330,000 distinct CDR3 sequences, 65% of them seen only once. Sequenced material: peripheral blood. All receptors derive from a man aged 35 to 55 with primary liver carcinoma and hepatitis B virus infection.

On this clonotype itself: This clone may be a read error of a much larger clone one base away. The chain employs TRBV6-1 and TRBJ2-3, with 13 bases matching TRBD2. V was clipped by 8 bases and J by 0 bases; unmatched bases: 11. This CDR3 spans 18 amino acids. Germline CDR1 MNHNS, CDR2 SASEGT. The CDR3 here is CASGSRTSGSASTDTQYF. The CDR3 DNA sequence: TGTGCCAGCGGTTCCCGGACTAGCGGGAGCGCTAGCACAGATACGCAGTATTTT.

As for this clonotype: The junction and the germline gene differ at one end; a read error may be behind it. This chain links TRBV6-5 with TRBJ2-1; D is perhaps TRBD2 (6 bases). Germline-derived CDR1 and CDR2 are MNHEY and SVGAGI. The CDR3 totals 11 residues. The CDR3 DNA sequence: TGTGTCATCGGGAGAGGAACTAGTGAGCTCTTC. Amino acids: CVIGRGTSELF.

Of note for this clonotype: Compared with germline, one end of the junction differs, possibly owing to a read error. In DNA, the CDR3 is TGTGCCATCAGTGGGACAGGGGGCCTCACAGATACGCAGTATTTC. It yields the protein CAISGTGGLTDTQYF. This chain connects TRBV10-3 to TRBJ2-3, with 11 bases matching TRBD1. Germline CDR1 reads ENHRY; CDR2 reads SYGVKD. This CDR3 is 15 amino acids long.

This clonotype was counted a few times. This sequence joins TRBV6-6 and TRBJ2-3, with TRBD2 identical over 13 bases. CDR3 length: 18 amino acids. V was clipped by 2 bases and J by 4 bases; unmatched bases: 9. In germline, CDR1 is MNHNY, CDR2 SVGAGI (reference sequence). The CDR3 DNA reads TGTGCCAGCAGTTACCAATTACTAGCGGGAGGGCCAGCAGATACGCAGTATTTT. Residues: CASSYQLLAGGPADTQYF.

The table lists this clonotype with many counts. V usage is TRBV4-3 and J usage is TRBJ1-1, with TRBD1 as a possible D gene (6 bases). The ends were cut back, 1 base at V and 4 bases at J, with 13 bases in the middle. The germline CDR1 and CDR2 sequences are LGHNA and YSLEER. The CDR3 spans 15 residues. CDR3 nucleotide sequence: TGCGCCAGCAGCCAAGTACAGGGAGGCGTCACTGAAGCTTTCTTT. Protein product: CASSQVQGGVTEAFF.

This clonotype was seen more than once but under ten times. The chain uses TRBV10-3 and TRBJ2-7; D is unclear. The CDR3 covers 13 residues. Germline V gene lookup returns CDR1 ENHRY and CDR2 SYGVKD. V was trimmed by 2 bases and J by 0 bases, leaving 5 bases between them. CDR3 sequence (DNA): TGTGCCATCAGTGAGGGCAACTCCTACGAGCAGTACTTC. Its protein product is CAISEGNSYEQYF.

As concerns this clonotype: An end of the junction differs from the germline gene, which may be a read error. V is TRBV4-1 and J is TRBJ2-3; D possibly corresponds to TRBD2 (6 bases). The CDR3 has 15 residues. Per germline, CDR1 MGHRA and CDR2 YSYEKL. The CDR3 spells CASSRYSGSTDTQYF. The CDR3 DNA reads TGCGCCAGTAGCCGATACAGCGGGAGCACAGATACGCAGTATTTT.

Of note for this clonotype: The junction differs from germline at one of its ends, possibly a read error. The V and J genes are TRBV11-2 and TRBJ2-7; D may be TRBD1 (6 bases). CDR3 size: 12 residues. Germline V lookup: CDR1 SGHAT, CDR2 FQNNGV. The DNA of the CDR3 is TGTGCTAGCAACGCACAGGGTTACGAGCAGTACTTC. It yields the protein CASNAQGYEQYF.

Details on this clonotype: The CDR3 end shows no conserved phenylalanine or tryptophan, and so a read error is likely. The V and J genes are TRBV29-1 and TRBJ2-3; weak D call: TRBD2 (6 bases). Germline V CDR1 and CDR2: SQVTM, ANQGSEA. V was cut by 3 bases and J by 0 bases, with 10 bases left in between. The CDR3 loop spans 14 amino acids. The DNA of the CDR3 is TGCAGCGTTGACATAGCGGCAAGCACAGATACGCAGTATTAT. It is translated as CSVDIAASTDTQYY.

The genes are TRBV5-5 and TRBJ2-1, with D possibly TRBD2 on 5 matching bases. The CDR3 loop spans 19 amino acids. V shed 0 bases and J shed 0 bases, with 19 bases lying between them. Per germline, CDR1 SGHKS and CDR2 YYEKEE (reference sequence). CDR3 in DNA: TGTGCCAGCAGCTTGGTATTAGCAATCGGGAAGAGCTCCTACAATGAGCAGTTCTTC. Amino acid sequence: CASSLVLAIGKSSYNEQFF.

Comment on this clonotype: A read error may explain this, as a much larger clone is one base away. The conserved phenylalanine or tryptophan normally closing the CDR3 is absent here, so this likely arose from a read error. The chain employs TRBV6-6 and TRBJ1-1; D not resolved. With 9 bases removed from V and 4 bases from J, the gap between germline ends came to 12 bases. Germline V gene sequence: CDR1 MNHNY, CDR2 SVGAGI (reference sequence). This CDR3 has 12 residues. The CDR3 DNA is TGTGCCAGTGTTAATCGGAGCACTGAAGCTTTCTTA. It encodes CASVNRSTEAFL.

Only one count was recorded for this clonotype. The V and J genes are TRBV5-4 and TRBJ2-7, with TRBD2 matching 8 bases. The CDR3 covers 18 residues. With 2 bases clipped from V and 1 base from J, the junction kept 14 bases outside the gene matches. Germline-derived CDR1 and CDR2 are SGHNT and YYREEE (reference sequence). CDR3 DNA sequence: TGTGCCAGCAGCTTATGGTTTGGGTTGGCTAGCGGGTCCTACGAGCAGTACTTC. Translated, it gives CASSLWFGLASGSYEQYF.

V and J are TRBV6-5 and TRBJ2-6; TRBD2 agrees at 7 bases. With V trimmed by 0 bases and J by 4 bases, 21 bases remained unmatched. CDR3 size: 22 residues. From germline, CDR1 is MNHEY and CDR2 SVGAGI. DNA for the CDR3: TGTGCCAGCAGTTACTCTCAACTTGCCTTGACGGGAGGCTGCTCAGGGGCCAACGTCCTGACTTTC. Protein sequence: CASSYSQLALTGGCSGANVLTF.

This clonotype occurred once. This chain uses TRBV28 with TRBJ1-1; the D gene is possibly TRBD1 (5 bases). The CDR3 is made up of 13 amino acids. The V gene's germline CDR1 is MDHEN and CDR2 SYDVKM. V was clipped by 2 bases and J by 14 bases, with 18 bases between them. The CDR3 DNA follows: TGTGCCAGCAGTTTAACAGGCGTCACTGAATCCTTCTTT. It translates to CASSLTGVTESFF.

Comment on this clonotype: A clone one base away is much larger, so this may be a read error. Here the CDR3 reads CSVIQGRLGTNEKLLF. The CDR3 DNA follows: TGCAGCGTGATTCAGGGACGGTTGGGGACTAATGAAAAACTGCTTTTT. V and J are TRBV29-1 and TRBJ1-4, with D perhaps matching TRBD1 (5 bases). Per germline, CDR1 SQVTM and CDR2 ANQGSEA. CDR3 length equals 16 residues.

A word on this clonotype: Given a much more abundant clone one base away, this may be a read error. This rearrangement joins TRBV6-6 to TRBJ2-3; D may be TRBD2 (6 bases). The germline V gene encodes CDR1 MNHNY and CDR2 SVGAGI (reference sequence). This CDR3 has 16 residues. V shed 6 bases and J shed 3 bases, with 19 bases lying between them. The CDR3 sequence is CASSSGLASLTDTQYF. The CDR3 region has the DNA TGTGCCAGCAGCTCCGGGCTAGCGAGTTTAACAGATACGCAGTATTTT.

CDR3 residues: CIVGGTSGGEQYF. CDR3 in DNA: TGCATCGTCGGGGGGACTAGCGGGGGCGAGCAGTACTTC. The V call is TRBV29-1, the J call TRBJ2-7; 14 bases match TRBD2. The CDR3 loop spans 13 amino acids. CDR1 and CDR2 (germline): SQVTM, ANQGSEA.

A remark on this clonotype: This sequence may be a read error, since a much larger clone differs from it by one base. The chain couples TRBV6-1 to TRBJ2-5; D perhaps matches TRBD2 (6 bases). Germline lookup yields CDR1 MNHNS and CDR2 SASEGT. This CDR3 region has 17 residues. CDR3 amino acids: CASIEAPLALSQGTQYF. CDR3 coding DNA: TGTGCCAGCATTGAAGCGCCTCTAGCGCTATCCCAGGGGACCCAGTACTTC.